A selection of T cell receptor beta chains follows, all from one sample in a study of blood T cell repertoires in COVID-19. The protocol was immunoSEQ multiplex PCR, while the TCRdb copy is restricted to in-frame clones and leaves out a portion. The data show about 130,000 clones, with approximately 84% seen just once and roughly 12% held by the top ten. Material for sequencing was peripheral blood. These receptors all stem from a human donor in a cohort sampled during active COVID-19. CDR3s include the opening cysteine and the closing phenylalanine or tryptophan. Each record gives: J gene, V gene, CDR3 protein.

j_call: TRBJ1-5
v_call: TRBV5-5
cdr3_aa: CASSLRQDNQPQHF

j_call: TRBJ2-1
v_call: TRBV21-1
cdr3_aa: CANDRIFHNEQFF

j_call: TRBJ1-2
v_call: TRBV9
cdr3_aa: CASSVTTGNYGYTF

j_call: TRBJ2-5
v_call: TRBV29-1
cdr3_aa: CSVEADRGETQYF

j_call: TRBJ1-2
v_call: TRBV7-2
cdr3_aa: CASSLTFGATYSGYTF

j_call: TRBJ1-5
v_call: TRBV25-1
cdr3_aa: CASSLRGSNQPQHF

j_call: TRBJ2-7
v_call: TRBV18
cdr3_aa: CASTTLRVCPYEQYF

j_call: TRBJ2-2
v_call: TRBV19
cdr3_aa: CASSRGGYTGELFF

j_call: TRBJ2-5
v_call: TRBV29-1
cdr3_aa: CSVEGGGLTQAGTQYF

j_call: TRBJ2-3
v_call: TRBV6-5
cdr3_aa: CASSYGGTDTQYF

j_call: TRBJ1-1
v_call: TRBV3-1/TRBV3-2
cdr3_aa: CASSLGGQAGTEAFF

j_call: TRBJ2-5
v_call: TRBV7-6
cdr3_aa: CASSFSPGTGEETQYF

j_call: TRBJ2-3
v_call: TRBV5-1
cdr3_aa: CASSLASLTDTQYF

j_call: TRBJ1-5
v_call: TRBV25-1
cdr3_aa: CASSESGVGQPQHF

j_call: TRBJ2-5
v_call: TRBV2
cdr3_aa: CASRSTGGVYETQYF

j_call: TRBJ2-5
v_call: TRBV5-1
cdr3_aa: CASSLTGGLEETQYF

j_call: TRBJ2-7
v_call: TRBV19
cdr3_aa: CASSIGNRNYEQYF

j_call: TRBJ2-7
v_call: TRBV7-3
cdr3_aa: CASSLKAGGYSYEQYF

j_call: TRBJ1-6
v_call: TRBV11-2
cdr3_aa: CASKSQQGYSPLHF

j_call: TRBJ2-5
v_call: TRBV7-2
cdr3_aa: CASSFWPGLAGGPEETQYF

j_call: TRBJ2-3
v_call: TRBV5-1
cdr3_aa: CASSLGRGLGTDTQYF

j_call: TRBJ2-1
v_call: TRBV5-6
cdr3_aa: CASSLTSGYNEQFF

j_call: TRBJ2-5
v_call: TRBV6-5
cdr3_aa: CASRLGQEGPETQYF

j_call: TRBJ2-5
v_call: TRBV18
cdr3_aa: CASSRDRKETQYF

j_call: TRBJ2-7
v_call: TRBV5-1
cdr3_aa: CASSLAPGGYEQYF

j_call: TRBJ2-2
v_call: TRBV19
cdr3_aa: CASSIGGRTGRAGELFF

j_call: TRBJ1-3
v_call: TRBV7-8
cdr3_aa: CASSLTGGGGNTIYF

j_call: TRBJ1-5
v_call: TRBV2
cdr3_aa: CASTESYSNQPQHF

j_call: TRBJ1-2
v_call: TRBV6-5
cdr3_aa: CASSTGTLNYGYTF

j_call: TRBJ1-1
v_call: TRBV5-1
cdr3_aa: CASSLASGGTEAFF

j_call: TRBJ1-1
v_call: TRBV3-1/TRBV3-2
cdr3_aa: CASSQVRGEAFF

j_call: TRBJ2-4
v_call: TRBV6-5
cdr3_aa: CASTYSRGDIQYF